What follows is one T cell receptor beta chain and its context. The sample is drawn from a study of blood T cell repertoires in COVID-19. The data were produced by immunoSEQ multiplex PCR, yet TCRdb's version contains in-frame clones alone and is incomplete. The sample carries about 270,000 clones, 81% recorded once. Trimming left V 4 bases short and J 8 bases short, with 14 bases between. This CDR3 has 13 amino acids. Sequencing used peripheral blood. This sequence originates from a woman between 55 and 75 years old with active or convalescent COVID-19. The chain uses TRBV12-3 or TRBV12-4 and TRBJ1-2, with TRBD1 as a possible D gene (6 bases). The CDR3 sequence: CASSSNRARGYTF. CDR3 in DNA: TGTGCCAGCAGTTCTAACAGGGCTCGCGGCTACACCTTC.